A single sample gave rise to the 20 T cell receptor beta chains below, sequenced in a study of glioma-infiltrating T cells after dendritic cell vaccination. TCRdb's copy holds only in-frame clones and misses some; the assay was immunoSEQ multiplex PCR. The repertoire holds under 40,000 clones, with approximately 91% as singletons. Specimen: blood, collected before dendritic cell vaccination. The receptors come from a human donor with glioblastoma.

The chain's CDR3 is CASSRPGGLDTQYF. The DNA for the CDR3 is TGTGCCAGCAGTCGCCCAGGGGGTCTGGATACGCAGTATTTT. The rearrangement uses TRBV6-5 and TRBJ2-3; TRBD1 matches 7 bases. The V gene end was trimmed by 5 bases and the J gene end by 6 bases; junction bases not matched to a gene: 8. The CDR3 has 14 amino acids. Germline values: CDR1 MNHEY, CDR2 SVGAGI.

J is TRBJ2-3 and V is TRBV7-9; D unresolved. V was clipped by 4 bases and J by 2 bases, with 7 bases between them. Germline V gene data show CDR1 as SEHNR and CDR2 as FQNEAQ (reference sequence). There are 13 residues in the CDR3. DNA for the CDR3: TGTGCCAGCAGCTCCGCACTCACAGATACGCAGTATTTT. Encoded protein: CASSSALTDTQYF.

The rearrangement uses TRBV5-5 and TRBJ2-5; TRBD2 matches at 8 bases. This CDR3 has 15 amino acids. Germline values: CDR1 SGHKS, CDR2 YYEKEE (reference sequence). Unmatched junction bases numbered 10, after V lost 4 bases and J lost 5 bases. The DNA of the CDR3 is TGTGCCAGCAGCCATGTTACTACGGGGGGGGAGACCCAGTACTTC. Encoded protein: CASSHVTTGGETQYF.

The CDR3 bases are TGTGCCAGCAGTTTAAGCCTCTCCTATAATTCACCCCTCCACTTT. Protein product: CASSLSLSYNSPLHF. The chain has TRBV28 and TRBJ1-6, with unresolved D. CDR3 size: 15 residues. The V end was cut by 2 bases, the J end by 0 bases, with 5 bases between. The germline V gene has CDR1 MDHEN and CDR2 SYDVKM.

The gene calls are TRBV9 and TRBJ2-3; 7 bases agree with TRBD2. CDR1 SGDLS and CDR2 YYNGEE come from the germline V gene. V gave up 3 bases and J gave up 1 base; unmatched junction bases: 2. The CDR3 totals 14 residues. CDR3 coding DNA: TGTGCCAGCAGCGAGGCGGGGGGCACAGATACGCAGTATTTT. Its translation is CASSEAGGTDTQYF.

V and J are TRBV4-1 and TRBJ1-2; 8 nucleotides agree with TRBD1. The CDR3 has 15 amino acids. V shed 1 base and J 5 bases; nucleotides not matched to a gene: 6. CDR1 MGHRA and CDR2 YSYEKL come from the germline V gene. The CDR3 protein is CASSQVRTGNYGYTF. CDR3 bases: TGCGCCAGCAGCCAAGTTCGGACAGGGAATTATGGCTACACCTTC.

In DNA, the CDR3 is TGTGCTAGTGGTCAAAAATCAATAGGACAGCGTTATAATTCACCCCTCCACTTT. Protein product: CASGQKSIGQRYNSPLHF. The rearrangement links TRBV12-5 to TRBJ1-6, with a tentative D call TRBD1 (6 bases). The V and J ends lost 5 bases and 4 bases respectively, with 21 bases between them. The V gene's germline CDR1 is LGHNT and CDR2 FRNRAP. This CDR3 spans 18 amino acids.

The chain carries TRBV6-1 and TRBJ1-5; 7 positions match TRBD1. J gave up 7 bases and V 8 bases, and 8 bases lay outside the gene matches. The CDR3 runs to 13 residues. Germline lookup yields CDR1 MNHNS and CDR2 SASEGT. Written as DNA, the CDR3 is TGTGCCAGCGAGACAGGGCGGTGGCAGCCCCAGCATTTT. This codes for CASETGRWQPQHF.

The chain joins TRBV5-8 to TRBJ1-1; 7 nucleotides align to TRBD1. CDR1 is SGHTS, CDR2 YDEGEE, per germline. V lost 2 bases to trimming and J lost 8 bases; unmatched junction nucleotides: 12. This CDR3 is built from 15 residues. CDR3 sequence (DNA): TGTGCCAGCAGCTTAACTAGGAGAAGGGGGCGAGAAGCTTTCTTT. It specifies CASSLTRRRGREAFF.

The chain links TRBV7-9 to TRBJ1-3, with no clear D. The ends were cut back, 5 bases at V and 2 bases at J, with 10 bases in the middle. There are 14 residues in the CDR3. CDR1 SEHNR and CDR2 FQNEAQ come from the germline V gene (reference sequence). The CDR3 reads CASSQDTAGNTIYF. CDR3 DNA sequence: TGTGCCAGCAGCCAAGACACGGCTGGAAACACCATATATTTT.

This clone was found a few times. The chain links TRBV14 to TRBJ2-5; tentatively, D is TRBD1 (5 bases). CDR3 length equals 13 residues. Trimming left V 1 base short and J 14 bases short, with 17 bases between. Germline lookup yields CDR1 SGHDN and CDR2 FVKESK. Here the CDR3 reads CASSQVEGARCYF. CDR3 sequence (DNA): TGTGCCAGCAGCCAAGTGGAAGGGGCAAGGTGTTACTTC.

The chain combines TRBV6-5 with TRBJ1-4, with TRBD1 matching 7 bases. Trimming cost V 7 bases and J 5 bases; bases outside gene matches: 10. The CDR3 spans 15 residues. Germline-derived CDR1 and CDR2 are MNHEY and SVGAGI. CDR3 sequence (DNA): TGTGCCAGCATCGAACCGACAGGGAACAATGAAAAACTGTTTTTT. Translated: CASIEPTGNNEKLFF.

The genes are TRBV7-9 and TRBJ1-1; possibly TRBD1 for D (6 bases). This CDR3 is 12 amino acids long. The V gene's germline CDR1 is SEHNR and CDR2 FQNEAQ (reference sequence). V was clipped by 5 bases and J by 4 bases, with 8 bases between them. The CDR3 coding sequence is TGTGCCAGCAGCGCGGGGGCCACTGAAGCTTTCTTT. This encodes CASSAGATEAFF.

For this clone: The junction departs from the called germline gene at one end, perhaps through a read error. This chain joins TRBV4-1 and TRBJ2-2; 8 bases map to TRBD1. Germline CDR1 is MGHRA and CDR2 is YSYEKL. The CDR3 loop spans 17 amino acids. The CDR3 DNA reads as TGCGCCAGCAACCAAGATCCCCGGACAGGGATCACCGGGGAGCTGTTTTTT. Encoded protein: CASNQDPRTGITGELFF.

The chain links TRBV18 to TRBJ2-2, with D possibly matching TRBD1 (5 bases). V lost 4 bases and J lost 3, with 15 bases in between. Looked up from germline, CDR1 is KGHSH and CDR2 is LQKENI. The CDR3 is made up of 16 amino acids. The CDR3 protein is CASSRRGQTDTGELFF. The CDR3 bases are TGTGCCAGCTCACGGCGTGGGCAGACAGACACCGGGGAGCTGTTTTTT.

V gene TRBV19 combines with J gene TRBJ2-3; 13 positions agree with TRBD2. The CDR3 is made up of 16 amino acids. Germline V gene data show CDR1 as LNHDA and CDR2 as SQIVND (reference sequence). The trim removed 7 bases at V and 5 bases at J, leaving 9 bases unmatched. In nucleotides, the CDR3 is TGTGCCAGTATCCCGGGACTAGCGGGGCAAGTAGATACGCAGTATTTT. Translation: CASIPGLAGQVDTQYF. The complete variable domain, with remaining parts taken from reference TRBV19 and TRBJ2-3, reads DGGITQSPKYLFRKEGQNVTLSCEQNLNHDAMYWYRQDPGQGLRLIYYSQIVNDFQKGDIAEGYSVSREKKESFPLTVTSAQKNPTAFYLCASIPGLAGQVDTQYFGPGTRLTVL.

The J gene is TRBJ1-6, the V gene TRBV2, with a weak D call TRBD1 (5 bases). CDR1 is SNHLY and CDR2 is FYNNEI in the germline V gene. The CDR3 totals 15 residues. Between the trimmed V and J ends, which lost 8 bases and 6 bases, there was a span of 17 bases. The CDR3 region is CASGGDLAINSPLHF. In DNA, the CDR3 is TGTGCCAGCGGGGGGGACTTGGCCATTAATTCACCCCTCCACTTT.

In this sample, this clone turned up once. The chain couples TRBV7-9 to TRBJ2-4, with D tentatively TRBD1 (6 bases). Germline CDR1 is SEHNR and CDR2 is FQNEAQ (reference sequence). The CDR3 sequence is 11 residues long. Trimming removed 5 bases at V and 16 bases at J, with 15 bases between. CDR3 residues: CASSAGAGAYF. The CDR3 bases are TGTGCCAGCAGCGCAGGGGCAGGGGCTTACTTC.

J is TRBJ1-5 and V is TRBV7-8; 9 nucleotides line up with TRBD1. J was trimmed by 4 bases and V by 4 bases; bases with no gene match: 5. The CDR3 sequence is 15 residues long. Germline V gene lookup returns CDR1 SGHVS and CDR2 FQNEAQ. The CDR3 here is CASSSRGQGNQPQHF. The CDR3 region has the DNA TGTGCCAGCAGCTCCCGGGGACAGGGTAATCAGCCCCAGCATTTT.

The CDR3 region has the DNA TGCGCCAGCAGCCCCTACCGGGGACACCCTGGAAACACCATATATTTT. Its protein product is CASSPYRGHPGNTIYF. The rearrangement joins TRBV4-1 to TRBJ1-3; D possibly corresponds to TRBD1 (6 bases). The CDR3 sequence is 16 residues long. Germline V lookup: CDR1 MGHRA, CDR2 YSYEKL. Trimming cost V 4 bases and J 2 bases, with 15 bases left between them.